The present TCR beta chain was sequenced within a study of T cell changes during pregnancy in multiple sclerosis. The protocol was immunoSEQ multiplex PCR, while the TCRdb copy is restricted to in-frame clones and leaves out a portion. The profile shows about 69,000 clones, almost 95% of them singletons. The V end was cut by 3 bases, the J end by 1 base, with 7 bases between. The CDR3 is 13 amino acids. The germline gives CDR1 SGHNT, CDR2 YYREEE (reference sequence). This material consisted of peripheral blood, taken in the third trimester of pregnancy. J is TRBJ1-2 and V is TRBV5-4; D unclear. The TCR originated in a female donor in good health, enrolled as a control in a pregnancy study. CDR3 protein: CASSSSVNYGYTF. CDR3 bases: TGTGCCAGCAGCTCTTCGGTTAACTATGGCTACACCTTC.